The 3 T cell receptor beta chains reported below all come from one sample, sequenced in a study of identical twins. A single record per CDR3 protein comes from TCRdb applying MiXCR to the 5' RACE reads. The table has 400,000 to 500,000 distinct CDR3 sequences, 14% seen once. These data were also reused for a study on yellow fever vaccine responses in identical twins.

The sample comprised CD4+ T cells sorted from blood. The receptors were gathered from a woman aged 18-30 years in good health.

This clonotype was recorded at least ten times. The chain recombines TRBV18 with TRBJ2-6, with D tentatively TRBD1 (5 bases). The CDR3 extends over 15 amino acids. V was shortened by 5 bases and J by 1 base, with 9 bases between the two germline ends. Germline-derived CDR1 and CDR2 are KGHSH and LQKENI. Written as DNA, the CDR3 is TGTGCCAGCTCAAGAAGGGGATCTGGGGCCAACGTCCTGACTTTC. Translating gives CASSRRGSGANVLTF.

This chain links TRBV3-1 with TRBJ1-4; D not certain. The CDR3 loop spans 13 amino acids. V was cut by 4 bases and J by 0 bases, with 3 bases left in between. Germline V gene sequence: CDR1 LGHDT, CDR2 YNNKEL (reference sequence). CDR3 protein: CASSPTTNEKLFF. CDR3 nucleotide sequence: TGTGCCAGCAGCCCAACAACTAATGAAAAACTGTTTTTT. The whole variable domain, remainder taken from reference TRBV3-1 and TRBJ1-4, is DTAVSQTPKYLVTQMGNDKSIKCEQNLGHDTMYWYKQDSKKFLKIMFSYNNKELIINETVPNRFSPKSPDKAHLNLHINSLELGDSAVYFCASSPTTNEKLFFGSGTQLSVL.

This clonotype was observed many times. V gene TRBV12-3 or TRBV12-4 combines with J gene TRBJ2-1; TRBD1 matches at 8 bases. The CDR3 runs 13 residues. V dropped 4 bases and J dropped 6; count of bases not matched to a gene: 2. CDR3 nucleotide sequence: TGTGCCAGCAGTTCCGGGACAGGCAATGAGCAGTTCTTC. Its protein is CASSSGTGNEQFF.